These T cell receptor beta chains were read from a single sample in a study of CD8 T cells in ankylosing spondylitis. TCRdb reprocessed the 5' RACE reads with MiXCR, giving one entry per CDR3 protein. The data hold about 240,000 distinct CDR3 sequences, with around 9.1% observed a single time. The sample comprised blood, either unsorted or a sorted T cell fraction (not recorded which). These receptors were obtained from a male donor with ankylosing spondylitis or in good health (not recorded which). Each CDR3 is given with its conserved first and last residue. A D gene is named only where the DNA matches it firmly.

v_call	d_call	j_call	cdr3_aa
TRBV29-1	.	TRBJ1-1	CSVEGGHIMNTEAFF
TRBV19	.	TRBJ2-2	CASSTTGYGGELFF
TRBV20-1	.	TRBJ1-1	CSAPTGNTEAFF
TRBV11-2	TRBD2	TRBJ2-1	CASSLGPSGFF
TRBV9	.	TRBJ1-2	CASSAYHRAEGYTF
TRBV29-1	TRBD1	TRBJ2-7	CSVGQTSYEQYF
TRBV19	.	TRBJ1-5	CASTSTGYNQPQHF
TRBV6-2/TRBV6-3	.	TRBJ1-5	CASSYSRGNQPQHF
TRBV29-1	.	TRBJ2-7	CSVGGRYEQYF
TRBV7-9	.	TRBJ1-6	CASSQGSPLHF
TRBV6-2/TRBV6-3	TRBD1	TRBJ1-2	CASRLDRGLDGYTF
TRBV12-3/TRBV12-4	TRBD1	TRBJ1-2	CASRLDRGRGYTF
TRBV14	.	TRBJ2-1	CASSQLKAHEQFF
TRBV7-6	.	TRBJ2-2	CASSSAFDTGELFF
TRBV6-1	.	TRBJ2-2	CASSRTFGNTGELFF
TRBV29-1	TRBD2	TRBJ2-5	CGGRCETQYF
TRBV27	.	TRBJ2-2	CASSPRGRSYTGELFF
TRBV7-2	.	TRBJ1-2	CASSTSSRDGYTF
TRBV7-2	.	TRBJ2-2	CASSSRTGHPNTGELFF
TRBV4-3	TRBD2	TRBJ2-1	CASSQDRRSGGANEQFF
TRBV11-2	.	TRBJ1-6	CASSLEDAGNSPLHF
TRBV7-2	TRBD2	TRBJ2-3	CASSLALGLADLTDTQYF
TRBV4-1	TRBD1	TRBJ2-1	CASSQDLRDSKFF
TRBV12-3/TRBV12-4	TRBD1	TRBJ2-7	CASSSDRGPFYEQYF
TRBV12-3/TRBV12-4	TRBD2	TRBJ2-5	CASSSPTRTSGRTQYF
TRBV20-1	TRBD2	TRBJ2-3	CSASVVGGTDTQYF
TRBV20-1	TRBD1	TRBJ2-3	CSATGQVPQYF
TRBV12-3/TRBV12-4	.	TRBJ2-5	CASSAQLVQETQYF
TRBV12-3/TRBV12-4	.	TRBJ1-1	CASSLSTRDKAFF
TRBV5-1	TRBD1	TRBJ2-7	CASSSSSGTGLYEQYF
TRBV5-1	.	TRBJ1-1	CASSQRSPPGTEAFF
TRBV24-1	.	TRBJ1-2	CATSDVETNYGYTF
TRBV4-2	.	TRBJ2-3	CASSSWAGTSTDTQYF
TRBV20-1	TRBD1	TRBJ1-1	CSALRRDRGAEAFF
TRBV6-1	TRBD2	TRBJ2-7	CASNGRGTSTAYEQYF
TRBV7-9	TRBD1	TRBJ2-5	CAGEGAQETQYF
TRBV27	.	TRBJ2-2	CASSLYPSTGFGGELFF
TRBV12-5	.	TRBJ1-5	CASGLGERGQPQHF
TRBV20-1	.	TRBJ2-1	CSARATGHNEQFF
TRBV6-5	TRBD2	TRBJ2-7	CASRLLAGGHEQYF
TRBV7-2	TRBD2	TRBJ2-1	CASIYSGLEQFF
TRBV4-1	TRBD1	TRBJ1-1	CASSQAHRGRTEAFF
TRBV29-1	TRBD2	TRBJ2-2	CSVGTGLAGVPGELFF
TRBV19	TRBD1	TRBJ2-1	CASTLGTASSYNEQFF